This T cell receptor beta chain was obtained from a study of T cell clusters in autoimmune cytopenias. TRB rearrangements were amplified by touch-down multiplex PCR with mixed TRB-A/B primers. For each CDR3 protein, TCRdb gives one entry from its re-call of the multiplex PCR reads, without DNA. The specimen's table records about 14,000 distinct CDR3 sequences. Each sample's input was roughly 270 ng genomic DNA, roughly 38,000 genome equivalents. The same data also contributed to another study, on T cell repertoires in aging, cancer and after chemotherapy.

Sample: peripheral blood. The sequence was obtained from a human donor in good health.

The CDR3 sequence is CASSPQGTPSNEQFF. The V gene is TRBV19, the J gene TRBJ2-1; TCRdb reports TRBD1, a call that lacks DNA to check it against. Germline values: CDR1 LNHDA, CDR2 SQIVND (reference sequence). This CDR3 has 15 amino acids.